The entry below describes one T cell receptor beta chain. It lacks a known antigen. No much larger clonotype is one base removed from it; base qualities were not supplied. This record comes from a study of blood T cell repertoires in COVID-19 (dated by TCRdb to about 2020). With regard to the full study: Samples from collaborators originated in the United States, Italy and Spain and spanned both the acute and convalescent phases of COVID-19. Nearly every sample came with metadata listing a de-identified subject ID, COVID-19 status, age in years and sex. Where available, HLA class I and class II types were obtained from metadata supplied by the sample provider rather than from assay-based typing. Samples came from the ongoing ImmuneRACE study (first 160 participants) plus 1,254 subjects from 6 global collaborators. Deeply sampled blood TCRbeta repertoires from subjects exposed to, actively infected with, or recovered from COVID-19 were included in the dataset. The repertoires were released in a freely available public database intended as a resource for research on the immune response to SARS-CoV-2. The material from the prospective study consisted of cDNA or gDNA derived from T cells, B-cell-depleted T cells, or PBMCs. What the work shows at the level of the full study, not this receptor alone: The amount of clinical and demographic metadata varied by source and participant and was provided uncurated.

The V end loses 3 bases and the J end loses 5 bases, and a stretch of 26 bases separates them. Measured from the cysteine to the phenylalanine, the CDR3 is 18 residues long. Of all the DNA, just the CDR3 is kept, 54 bases in frame from base 1. TCRbeta CDR3 regions were amplified from genomic DNA using the immunoSEQ Assay, a bias-controlled multiplex PCR. As for the authors' bioinformatics: The number of nucleated cells in each sample was estimated from the amplification of reference gene primers within the assay. Sequence reads were collapsed and filtered to measure the absolute abundance of every unique TCRbeta CDR3 rearrangement. For each sample, productive Simpson clonality was calculated as the square root of Simpson's diversity index over productive rearrangements. TCRdb took this table from immuneACCESS and kept in-frame rearrangements with V and J called. Such tables lack part of the clones; where checked against another copy, unresolved V genes explain under half of the gap, and the rest is unexplained. V and J calls and clone size come straight from that table; D and trimming were deduced from the DNA. The sample includes 90,000 to 110,000 clones, with 70% to 85% observed a single time. The ten most abundant clones make up 7% to 9.5% of the sample.

Each collaborating institution followed its own protocols to collect whole blood in K2EDTA tubes. For TCRbeta analysis, collaborators shipped samples as frozen whole blood, isolated PBMCs, or DNA extracted from either of those sample types. The sample comprised peripheral blood. This TCR came from a woman aged 80 or over with active or convalescent COVID-19. The rearrangement joined TRBV23-1 to TRBJ2-7; the D gene is perhaps TRBD1, on 7 matching bases. TRBV23-1 is an ORF; its function is uncertain. The DNA sequence reads TGCGCCAGCAGTCATGGATCCGGGACAGCGCCGGAGGGCGACGAGCAGTACTTC. It encodes CASSHGSGTAPEGDEQYF.